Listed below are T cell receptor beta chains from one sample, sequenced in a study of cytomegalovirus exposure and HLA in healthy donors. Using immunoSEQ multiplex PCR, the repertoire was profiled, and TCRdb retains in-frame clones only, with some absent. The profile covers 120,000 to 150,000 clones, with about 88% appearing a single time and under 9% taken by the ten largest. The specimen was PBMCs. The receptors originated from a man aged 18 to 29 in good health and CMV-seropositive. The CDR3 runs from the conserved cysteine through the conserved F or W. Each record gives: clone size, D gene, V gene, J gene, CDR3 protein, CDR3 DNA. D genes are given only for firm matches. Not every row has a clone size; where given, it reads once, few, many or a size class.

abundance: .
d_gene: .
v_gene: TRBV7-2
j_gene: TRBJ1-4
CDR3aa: CASSLGYRGNEKLFF
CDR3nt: TGTGCCAGCAGCTTAGGCTATCGGGGGAATGAAAAACTGTTTTTT

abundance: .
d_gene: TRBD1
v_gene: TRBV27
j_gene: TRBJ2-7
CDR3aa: CASTGQGFPLEQYF
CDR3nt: TGTGCCAGCACAGGACAGGGCTTCCCCCTTGAGCAGTACTTC

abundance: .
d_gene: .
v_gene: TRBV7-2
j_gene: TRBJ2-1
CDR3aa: CASSSSGTPYNEQFF
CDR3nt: TGTGCCAGCAGCTCATCCGGGACACCTTACAATGAGCAGTTCTTC

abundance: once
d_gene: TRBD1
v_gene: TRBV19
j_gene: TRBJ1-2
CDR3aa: CASSVRSRDSSKANYGYTF
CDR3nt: TGTGCCAGTAGTGTCAGAAGCCGGGACAGCTCGAAAGCTAACTATGGCTACACCTTC

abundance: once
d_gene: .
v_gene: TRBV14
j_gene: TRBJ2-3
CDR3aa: CASSPRGAGPYTDTQYF
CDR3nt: TGTGCCAGCAGCCCCCGGGGGGCAGGGCCCTACACAGATACGCAGTATTTT

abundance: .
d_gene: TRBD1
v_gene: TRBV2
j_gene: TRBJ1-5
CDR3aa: CASRGTGGNQPQHF
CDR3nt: TGTGCCAGCAGAGGGACAGGGGGGAATCAGCCCCAGCATTTT

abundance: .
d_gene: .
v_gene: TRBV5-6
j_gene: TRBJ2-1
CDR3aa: CASSLDSNSYNEQFF
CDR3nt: TGTGCCAGCAGCTTGGACAGCAACTCCTACAATGAGCAGTTCTTC

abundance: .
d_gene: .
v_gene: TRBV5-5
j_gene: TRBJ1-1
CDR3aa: CASRQEPGETEAFF
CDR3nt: TGTGCCAGCAGACAAGAACCGGGGGAAACTGAAGCTTTCTTT

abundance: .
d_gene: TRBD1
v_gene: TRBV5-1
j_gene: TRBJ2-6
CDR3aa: CASSSRSVGQGVAGANVLTF
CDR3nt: TGCGCCAGCAGCTCACGGAGTGTGGGACAGGGGGTAGCGGGGGCCAACGTCCTGACTTTC

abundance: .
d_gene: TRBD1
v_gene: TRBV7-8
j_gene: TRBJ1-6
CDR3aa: CASSVHRGYNSPLHF
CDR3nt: TGTGCCAGCAGTGTTCACAGGGGATATAATTCACCCCTCCACTTT

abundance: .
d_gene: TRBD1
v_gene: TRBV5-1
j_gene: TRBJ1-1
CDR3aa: CASSAGQGKTEAFF
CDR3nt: TGCGCCAGCAGCGCGGGACAGGGTAAAACTGAAGCTTTCTTT

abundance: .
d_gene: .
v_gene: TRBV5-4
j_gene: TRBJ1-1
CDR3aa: CASSLDYNTEAFF
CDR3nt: TGTGCCAGCAGCTTGGACTACAACACTGAAGCTTTCTTT

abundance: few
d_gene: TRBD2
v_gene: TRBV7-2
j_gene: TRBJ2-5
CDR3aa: CASSLQIGLAGETQYF
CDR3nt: TGTGCCAGCAGCTTACAAATCGGACTAGCGGGAGAGACCCAGTACTTC

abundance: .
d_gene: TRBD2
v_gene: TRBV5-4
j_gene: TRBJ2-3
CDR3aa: CASSWVAGDDTQYF
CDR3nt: TGTGCCAGCAGCTGGGTAGCGGGAGACGATACGCAGTATTTT

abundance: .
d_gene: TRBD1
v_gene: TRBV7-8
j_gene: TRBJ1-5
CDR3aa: CASSPADRGYQPQHF
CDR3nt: TGTGCCAGCAGCCCAGCGGACAGGGGGTATCAGCCCCAGCATTTT

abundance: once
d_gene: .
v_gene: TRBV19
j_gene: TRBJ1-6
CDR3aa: CASSTGGYLLHF
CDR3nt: TGTGCCAGTAGTACGGGGGGGTATCTCCTCCACTTT

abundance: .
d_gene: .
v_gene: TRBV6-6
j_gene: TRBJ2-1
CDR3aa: CASSYSTNFDEQFF
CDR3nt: TGTGCCAGCAGTTACTCAACTAACTTCGATGAGCAGTTCTTC

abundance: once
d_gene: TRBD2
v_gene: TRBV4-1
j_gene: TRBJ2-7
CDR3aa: CASSQLFRTSGLTKPSYEQYF
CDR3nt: TGCGCCAGCAGCCAATTGTTTCGTACTAGCGGGCTAACCAAACCTTCCTACGAGCAGTACTTC

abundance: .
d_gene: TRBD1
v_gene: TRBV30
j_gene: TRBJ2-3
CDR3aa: CAWTGLGQNTDTQYF
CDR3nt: TGTGCCTGGACTGGGTTGGGACAGAACACAGATACGCAGTATTTT

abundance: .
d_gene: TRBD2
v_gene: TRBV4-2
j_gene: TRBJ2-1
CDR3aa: CASSPEGLAGVNEQFF
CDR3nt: TGTGCCAGCAGCCCGGAGGGACTAGCGGGAGTCAATGAGCAGTTCTTC

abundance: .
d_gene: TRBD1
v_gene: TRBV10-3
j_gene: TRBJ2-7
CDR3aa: CAIREQGGGEQYF
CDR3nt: TGTGCCATCAGGGAACAGGGGGGAGGCGAGCAGTACTTC

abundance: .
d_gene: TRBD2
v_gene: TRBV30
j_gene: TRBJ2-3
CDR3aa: CAWSPSGVGDTQYF
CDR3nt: TGTGCCTGGAGTCCTAGCGGGGTGGGAGATACGCAGTATTTT

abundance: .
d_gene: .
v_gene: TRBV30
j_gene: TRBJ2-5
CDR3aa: CAWSHHYPRSEGTQYF
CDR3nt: TGTGCCTGGAGCCACCACTATCCCCGTTCCGAAGGGACCCAGTACTTC

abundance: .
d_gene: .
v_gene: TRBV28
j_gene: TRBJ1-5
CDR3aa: CASSYATTKNQPQHF
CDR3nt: TGTGCCAGCAGTTATGCGACAACCAAGAATCAGCCCCAGCATTTT

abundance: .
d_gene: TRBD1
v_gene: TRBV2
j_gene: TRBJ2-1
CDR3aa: CASSDTGGNYNEQFF
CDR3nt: TGTGCCAGCAGTGACACAGGGGGAAACTACAATGAGCAGTTCTTC

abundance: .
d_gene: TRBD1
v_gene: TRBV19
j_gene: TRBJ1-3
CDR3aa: CASTQTSGTGSSGNTIYF
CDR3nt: TGTGCCAGTACCCAAACCTCCGGGACAGGGTCCTCTGGAAACACCATATATTTT

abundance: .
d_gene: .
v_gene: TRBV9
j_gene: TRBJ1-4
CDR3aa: CASSASGSTNEKLFF
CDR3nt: TGTGCCAGCAGCGCCTCAGGGTCAACTAATGAAAAACTGTTTTTT

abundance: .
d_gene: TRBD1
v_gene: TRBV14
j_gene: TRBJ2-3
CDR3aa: CASSRRTGTSTDTQYF
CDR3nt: TGTGCCAGCAGCCGAAGGACAGGGACTAGCACAGATACGCAGTATTTT

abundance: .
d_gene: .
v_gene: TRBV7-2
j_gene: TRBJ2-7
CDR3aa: CASSPDLGQYF
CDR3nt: TGTGCCAGCAGCCCAGACCTAGGGCAGTACTTC

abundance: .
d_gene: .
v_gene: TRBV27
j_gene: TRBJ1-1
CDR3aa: CASSFTGRTEAFF
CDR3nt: TGTGCCAGCAGTTTCACAGGGCGCACTGAAGCTTTCTTT

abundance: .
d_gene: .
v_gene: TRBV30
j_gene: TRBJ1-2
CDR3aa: CAWSAQGPYGYTF
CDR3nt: TGTGCCTGGAGCGCACAGGGTCCCTATGGCTACACCTTC

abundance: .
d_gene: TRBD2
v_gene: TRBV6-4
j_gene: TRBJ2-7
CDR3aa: CASSPGAGGGYEQYF
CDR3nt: TGTGCCAGCAGCCCAGGAGCGGGAGGCGGGTACGAGCAGTACTTC

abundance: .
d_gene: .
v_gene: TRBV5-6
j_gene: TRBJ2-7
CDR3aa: CASSFPPSGNEQYF
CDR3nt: TGTGCCAGCAGCTTCCCCCCCTCGGGGAACGAGCAGTACTTC

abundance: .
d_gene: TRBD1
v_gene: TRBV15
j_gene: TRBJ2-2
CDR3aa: CATSSSDRGRTGELFF
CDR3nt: TGTGCCACCAGCAGCTCGGACAGGGGGCGGACCGGGGAGCTGTTTTTT

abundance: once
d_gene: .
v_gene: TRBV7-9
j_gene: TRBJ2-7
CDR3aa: CASSAGILDEQYF
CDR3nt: TGTGCCAGCAGCGCAGGAATTCTGGACGAGCAGTACTTC

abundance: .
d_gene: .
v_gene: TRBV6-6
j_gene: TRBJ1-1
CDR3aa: CASSTGITTEAFF
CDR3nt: TGTGCCAGCAGCACCGGGATCACCACTGAAGCTTTCTTT

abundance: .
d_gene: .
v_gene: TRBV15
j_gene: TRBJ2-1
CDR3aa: CATNRGASYNEQFF
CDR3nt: TGTGCCACCAATAGGGGTGCCTCCTACAATGAGCAGTTCTTC

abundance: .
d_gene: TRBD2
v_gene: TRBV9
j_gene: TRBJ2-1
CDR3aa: CASSVNSGRADHEQFF
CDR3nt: TGTGCCAGCAGCGTGAATAGCGGGAGGGCCGACCATGAGCAGTTCTTC

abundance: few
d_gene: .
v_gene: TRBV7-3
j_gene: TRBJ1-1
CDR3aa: CASTPERGNTEAFF
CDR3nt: TGTGCCAGCACCCCAGAGCGGGGGAACACTGAAGCTTTCTTT

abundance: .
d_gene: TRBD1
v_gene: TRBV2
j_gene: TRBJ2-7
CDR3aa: CASTGGSSYEQYF
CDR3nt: TGTGCCAGTACAGGGGGGAGCTCCTACGAGCAGTACTTC

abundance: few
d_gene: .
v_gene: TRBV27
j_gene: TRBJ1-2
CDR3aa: CASSLGGNYGYTF
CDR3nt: TGTGCCAGCAGTTTGGGCGGGAACTATGGCTACACCTTC

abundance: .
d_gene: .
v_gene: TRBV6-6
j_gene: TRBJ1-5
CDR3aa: CASSYGGGNQPQHF
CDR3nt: TGTGCCAGCAGTTACGGGGGGGGAAATCAGCCCCAGCATTTT

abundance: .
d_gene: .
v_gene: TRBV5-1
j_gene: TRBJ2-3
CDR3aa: CASSSEATRSDTQYF
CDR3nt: TGCGCCAGCAGCTCCGAAGCCACTAGATCAGATACGCAGTATTTT

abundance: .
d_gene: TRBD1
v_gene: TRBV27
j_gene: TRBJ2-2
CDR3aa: CASKRGQGATYLNTGELFF
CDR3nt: TGTGCCAGCAAGAGGGGACAGGGGGCAACTTATTTGAACACCGGGGAGCTGTTTTTT

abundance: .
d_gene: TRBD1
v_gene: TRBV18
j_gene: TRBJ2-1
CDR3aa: CASSEAQGNNEQFF
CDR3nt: TGTGCCAGCTCAGAGGCACAGGGGAACAATGAGCAGTTCTTC

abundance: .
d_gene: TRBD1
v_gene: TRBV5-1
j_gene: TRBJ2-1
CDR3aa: CASSSRTGDYNEQFF
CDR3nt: TGCGCCAGCAGCTCCAGGACAGGAGACTACAATGAGCAGTTCTTC

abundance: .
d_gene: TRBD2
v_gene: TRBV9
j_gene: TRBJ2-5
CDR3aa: CASSATSGQETQYF
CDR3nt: TGTGCCAGCAGCGCCACTAGCGGGCAAGAGACCCAGTACTTC

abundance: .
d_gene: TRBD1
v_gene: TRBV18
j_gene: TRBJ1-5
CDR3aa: CASSPGQGFGWPQHF
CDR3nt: TGTGCCAGCTCACCGGGACAGGGGTTCGGGTGGCCCCAGCATTTT

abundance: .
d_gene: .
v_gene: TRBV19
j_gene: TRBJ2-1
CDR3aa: CASSIGLGGNEQFF
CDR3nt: TGTGCCAGTAGTATAGGACTAGGAGGTAATGAGCAGTTCTTC

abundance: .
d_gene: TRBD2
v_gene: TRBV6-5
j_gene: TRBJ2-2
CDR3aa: CASCLAGLNTGELFF
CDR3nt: TGTGCCAGCTGTTTAGCGGGCCTGAACACCGGGGAGCTGTTTTTT

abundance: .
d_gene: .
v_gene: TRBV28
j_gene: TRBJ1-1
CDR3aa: CASSLEGQSGRTEAFF
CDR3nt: TGTGCCAGCAGTCTAGAAGGACAGAGCGGCAGGACTGAAGCTTTCTTT

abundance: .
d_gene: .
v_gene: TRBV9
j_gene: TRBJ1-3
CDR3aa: CASSVDHFGGINRNTIYF
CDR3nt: TGTGCCAGCAGCGTAGACCATTTTGGAGGGATAAATAGAAACACCATATATTTT

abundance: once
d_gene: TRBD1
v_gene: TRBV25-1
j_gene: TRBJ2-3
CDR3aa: CASSAHRDRVPDTQYF
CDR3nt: TGTGCCAGCAGTGCCCACCGGGACAGGGTCCCAGATACGCAGTATTTT

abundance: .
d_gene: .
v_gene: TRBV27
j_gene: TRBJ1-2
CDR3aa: CASSVSARGYGYTF
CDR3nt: TGTGCCAGCAGTGTTAGCGCCAGGGGCTATGGCTACACCTTC